Listed below are T cell receptor beta chains from one sample, sequenced in a study of cytomegalovirus exposure and HLA in healthy donors. TCRdb keeps only in-frame clones here, not all; method: immunoSEQ multiplex PCR. The sample consists of under 200,000 clones, roughly 68% of them appearing once. Sequenced: PBMCs. These receptors came from a woman in her twenties or thirties in good health and CMV-seronegative. The CDR3 runs from the conserved cysteine through the conserved F or W. A D gene is named only where the DNA matches it firmly. Clone sizes are given selectively: once, few, many, or a class where the clone is expanded.

-	TRBV6-6	TRBJ2-7	-	CASRAGESEQYF	TGTGCCAGCCGGGCTGGGGAGAGCGAGCAGTACTTC
-	TRBV6-5	TRBJ1-1	-	CASRNILGLPEAFF	TGTGCCAGCAGAAATATTCTGGGGCTCCCTGAAGCTTTCTTT
few	TRBV19	TRBJ2-7	-	CASSGGTAYEQYF	TGTGCCAGTAGTGGGGGGACAGCCTACGAGCAGTACTTC
-	TRBV5-4	TRBJ2-3	-	CASSRDSSSTDTQYF	TGTGCCAGCAGCCGGGACTCCTCTAGCACAGATACGCAGTATTTT
-	TRBV9	TRBJ2-1	TRBD2	CASSVLGLAGTSSYNEQFF	TGTGCCAGCAGCGTACTCGGACTAGCGGGGACGAGCTCCTACAATGAGCAGTTCTTC
few	TRBV5-1	TRBJ1-1	-	CASSEGNTEAFF	TGCGCCAGCAGCGAGGGGAACACTGAAGCTTTCTTT
-	TRBV5-1	TRBJ1-4	TRBD1	CASSEEDRGHEKLFF	TGCGCCAGCAGCGAGGAAGACAGGGGGCATGAAAAACTGTTTTTT
once	TRBV7-7	TRBJ1-3	TRBD1	CASSCDPGQGRNTIYF	TGTGCCAGCAGTTGCGATCCGGGACAGGGGAGGAACACCATATATTTT
-	TRBV4-2	TRBJ1-5	-	CASSQARLGRESSQPQHF	TGTGCCAGCAGCCAAGCCCGACTGGGGAGGGAAAGTAGTCAGCCCCAGCATTTT
-	TRBV9	TRBJ2-5	-	CASSVDAGTLYQETQYF	TGTGCCAGCAGCGTAGATGCCGGGACACTTTACCAAGAGACCCAGTACTTC
-	TRBV15	TRBJ2-1	TRBD2	CATTRTAGGSPSSYNEQFF	TGTGCCACCACCCGCACAGCGGGAGGGTCCCCAAGCTCCTACAATGAGCAGTTCTTC
-	TRBV11-2	TRBJ1-5	-	CASSLGAGGPQHF	TGTGCCAGCAGCTTAGGTGCGGGAGGTCCCCAGCATTTT
few	TRBV6-1	TRBJ1-5	-	CASSERGRGGNQPQHF	TGTGCCAGCAGTGAAAGGGGCAGGGGAGGGAATCAGCCCCAGCATTTT
-	TRBV30	TRBJ1-1	TRBD1	CAWSVWGQGATEAFF	TGTGCCTGGAGTGTTTGGGGACAGGGGGCTACTGAAGCTTTCTTT
-	TRBV5-1	TRBJ1-1	TRBD1	CASSRPGQTLNTEAFF	TGCGCCAGCAGCCGCCCGGGACAGACCCTAAACACTGAAGCTTTCTTT
-	TRBV5-8	TRBJ2-1	TRBD1	CASSFRGPNNEQFF	TGTGCCAGCAGCTTCAGGGGGCCCAACAATGAGCAGTTCTTC
-	TRBV7-2	TRBJ1-5	-	CASSFRGAGNQPQHF	TGTGCCAGCAGCTTCCGGGGGGCCGGCAATCAGCCCCAGCATTTT
few	TRBV6-5	TRBJ1-6	TRBD1	CASDPTGENSPLHF	TGTGCCAGCGACCCGACAGGGGAAAATTCACCCCTCCACTTT
-	TRBV29-1	TRBJ2-7	TRBD1	CSVRQGDYEQYF	TGCAGCGTTCGGCAGGGGGACTACGAGCAGTACTTC
few	TRBV5-1	TRBJ2-7	TRBD2	CASSLAATSRAYEQYF	TGCGCCAGCAGCTTGGCCGCGACTAGCAGAGCCTACGAGCAGTACTTC
-	TRBV6-1	TRBJ1-5	-	CASIGGQSNQPQHF	TGTGCCAGCATCGGGGGTCAGAGCAATCAGCCCCAGCATTTT
few	TRBV4-3	TRBJ2-6	TRBD1	CASSQYGQANSGANVLTF	TGCGCCAGCAGCCAATACGGACAGGCAAACTCTGGGGCCAACGTCCTGACTTTC
-	TRBV5-1	TRBJ1-3	-	CASSRGNTIYF	TGCGCCAGCAGCCGGGGAAACACCATATATTTT
-	TRBV19	TRBJ1-1	-	CASSQTPSGSTEAFF	TGTGCCAGTAGCCAAACCCCATCGGGAAGCACTGAAGCTTTCTTT
-	TRBV9	TRBJ2-3	-	CASSVWRGRQYF	TGTGCCAGCAGCGTATGGAGAGGTAGGCAGTATTTT
-	TRBV12-5	TRBJ2-1	TRBD1	CASGLVPTGQGKHEQFF	TGTGCTAGTGGTTTGGTACCCACGGGACAGGGTAAGCATGAGCAGTTCTTC
-	TRBV7-2	TRBJ2-1	-	CARGVAVSYNEQFF	TGTGCCAGGGGGGTAGCGGTCTCCTACAATGAGCAGTTCTTC
-	TRBV7-2	TRBJ1-1	-	CASSLAGGGAGGRAFF	TGTGCCAGCAGCTTGGCCGGGGGTGGGGCCGGGGGTAGAGCTTTCTTT
few	TRBV4-1	TRBJ2-2	-	CASSQVTVNTGELFF	TGCGCCAGCAGCCAAGTGACAGTAAACACCGGGGAGCTGTTTTTT
-	TRBV7-3	TRBJ2-3	-	CASSLRGGGTDTQYF	TGTGCCAGCAGCTTAAGAGGGGGGGGCACAGATACGCAGTATTTT
-	TRBV4-1	TRBJ2-5	-	CASSRLSGVYQETQYF	TGCGCCAGCAGCCGACTTAGCGGAGTGTACCAAGAGACCCAGTACTTC
-	TRBV5-4	TRBJ1-4	TRBD1	CASSLGGQGNEKLFF	TGTGCCAGCAGCTTGGGGGGACAGGGTAATGAAAAACTGTTTTTT
-	TRBV5-1	TRBJ2-7	TRBD2	CASSFSGGPPYEQYF	TGCGCCAGCAGCTTTAGCGGGGGCCCCCCCTACGAGCAGTACTTC
few	TRBV9	TRBJ2-3	-	CARDCSTDTQYF	TGTGCCAGGGACTGTAGCACAGATACGCAGTATTTT
-	TRBV15	TRBJ2-3	-	CATSRDRGGDTQYF	TGTGCCACCAGCAGAGATAGGGGGGGAGATACGCAGTATTTT
-	TRBV5-6	TRBJ1-1	-	CASSQEGGYTEAFF	TGTGCCAGCAGCCAGGAGGGGGGGTATACTGAAGCTTTCTTT
-	TRBV30	TRBJ2-7	-	CAWSSQYEQYF	TGTGCCTGGAGTTCACAGTACGAGCAGTACTTC
-	TRBV29-1	TRBJ2-1	-	CSVVTGFHNEQFF	TGCAGCGTTGTCACAGGGTTCCACAATGAGCAGTTCTTC
-	TRBV4-1	TRBJ1-5	TRBD1	CASSFGQGRNQPQHF	TGCGCCAGCAGCTTCGGACAGGGACGCAATCAGCCCCAGCATTTT
-	TRBV7-9	TRBJ1-2	-	CSSSLGSDGYTF	TGTTCCAGCAGCTTAGGGAGCGATGGCTACACCTTC
-	TRBV5-6	TRBJ2-5	TRBD2	CASSFGLAGGSETQYF	TGTGCCAGCAGCTTTGGCCTAGCGGGAGGGAGCGAGACCCAGTACTTC